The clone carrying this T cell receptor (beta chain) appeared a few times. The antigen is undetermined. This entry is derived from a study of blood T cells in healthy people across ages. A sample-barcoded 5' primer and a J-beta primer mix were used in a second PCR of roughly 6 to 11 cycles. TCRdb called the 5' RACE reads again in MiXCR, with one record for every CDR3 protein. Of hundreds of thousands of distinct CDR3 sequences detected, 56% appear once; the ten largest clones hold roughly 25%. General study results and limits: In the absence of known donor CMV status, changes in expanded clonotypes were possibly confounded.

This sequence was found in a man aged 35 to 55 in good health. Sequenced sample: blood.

For the CDR3, the DNA is TGCAGCGTTGAGTTGCAGGGGGAAGCTGGGGCCAACGTCCTGACTTTC. Protein: CSVELQGEAGANVLTF. The chain links TRBV29-1 to TRBJ2-6; 7 bases fit TRBD1. Per germline, CDR1 SQVTM and CDR2 ANQGSEA. CDR3 length equals 16 residues. J was trimmed by 2 bases and V by 3 bases; bases with no gene match: 7.